One and the same sample provided the 8 T cell receptor beta chains below, sequenced in a study of T cell changes during pregnancy in multiple sclerosis (dated by TCRdb to about 2019). The library relied on the immunoSEQ multiplex PCR assay. TCRdb provides this immuneACCESS table in a form limited to in-frame rearrangements. Some clones are lacking; in checked studies, under half of them reflect an unresolved V gene, and why the rest are absent is not known. The sample table shows tens of thousands of clones, and almost 97% are seen once. 2% to 3% of the sample belongs to the ten largest clones. Sample: CD8+ T cells from peripheral blood mononuclear cells, taken after pregnancy. These receptors came from a female donor with multiple sclerosis, enrolled in a pregnancy study.

The chain links TRBV5-4 to TRBJ1-2, with TRBD1 identical over 8 bases. The CDR3 totals 17 residues. Germline V lookup: CDR1 SGHNT, CDR2 YYREEE (reference sequence). J was trimmed by 5 bases and V by 1 base; bases with no gene match: 13. The CDR3 DNA is TGTGCCAGCAGCTTGAGACAGGGGTTGTCTTCCAGTTATGGCTACACCTTC. Translated, it gives CASSLRQGLSSSYGYTF.

V is TRBV28 and J is TRBJ2-7; 8 nucleotides line up with TRBD2. Germline CDR1 is MDHEN and CDR2 is SYDVKM. V dropped 3 bases and J dropped 3; count of bases not matched to a gene: 4. This CDR3 has 14 amino acids. Written as DNA, the CDR3 is TGTGCCAGCAGTTTCCGGGGGGGAGGCTACGAGCAGTACTTC. Its translation: CASSFRGGGYEQYF.

The chain employs TRBV6-5 and TRBJ1-1; D is undetermined. The CDR3 covers 15 residues. Germline values: CDR1 MNHEY, CDR2 SVGAGI. The V gene lost 0 bases and the J gene lost 1 base, with 9 bases spanning the gap. Written as DNA, the CDR3 is TGTGCCAGCAGTTACTCGGTACAGTCGAACACTGAAGCTTTCTTT. Translation gives CASSYSVQSNTEAFF.

This chain connects TRBV28 to TRBJ2-7; TRBD1 is a possible D gene (6 bases). V lost 2 bases and J lost 5, with 7 bases in between. Germline values: CDR1 MDHEN, CDR2 SYDVKM. The length of the CDR3 is 12 residues. CDR3: CASSLEGDEQYF. CDR3 DNA: TGTGCCAGCAGTTTAGAGGGGGACGAGCAGTACTTC. Variable domain in full (rest from reference TRBV28 and TRBJ2-7): DVKVTQSSRYLVKRTGEKVFLECVQDMDHENMFWYRQDPGLGLRLIYFSYDVKMKEKGDIPEGYSVSREKKERFSLILESASTNQTSMYLCASSLEGDEQYFGPGTRLTVT.

The J gene is TRBJ2-2, the V gene TRBV6-6, with 9 positions matching TRBD1. The CDR3 contains 16 residues. Germline V gene data show CDR1 as MNHNY and CDR2 as SVGAGI (reference sequence). The V and J ends lost 5 bases and 2 bases, in that order; junction bases with no gene match: 6. The CDR3 DNA sequence: TGTGCCAGCAGTCCAACGGGACAGGGTAACACCGGGGAGCTGTTTTTT. This gives the protein CASSPTGQGNTGELFF.

The rearrangement joins TRBV27 to TRBJ1-2, with TRBD1 matching over 11 bases. Trimming cost V 8 bases and J 2 bases; bases outside gene matches: 10. The CDR3 has 16 residues. Per the germline V gene, CDR1 is MNHEY and CDR2 is SMNVEV (reference sequence). The CDR3 region is CASRGVDRGLNYGYTF. CDR3 nucleotide sequence: TGTGCCAGCCGGGGCGTGGACAGGGGGCTCAACTATGGCTACACCTTC.

This clone was detected ten times or more. The CDR3 nucleotides read TGTGCCAGCAGCTGGGGACAGGGGAACACCGGGGAGCTGTTTTTT. This translates into CASSWGQGNTGELFF. The chain joins TRBV13 to TRBJ2-2, with 9 bases that match TRBD1. Germline CDR1 is PRHDT and CDR2 is FYEKMQ (reference sequence). This CDR3 contains 15 residues. J gave up 1 base and V 4 bases, and 1 base lay outside the gene matches. The complete variable domain, with remaining parts taken from reference TRBV13 and TRBJ2-2, reads AAGVIQSPRHLIKEKRETATLKCYPIPRHDTVYWYQQGPGQDPQFLISFYEKMQSDKGSIPDRFSAQQFSDYHSELNMSSLELGDSALYFCASSWGQGNTGELFFGEGSRLTVL.

The chain joins TRBV11-2 to TRBJ2-3, with D tentatively TRBD2 (5 bases). Trimming stripped 4 bases from V and 2 bases from J, with 16 bases between. Germline V gene data show CDR1 as SGHAT and CDR2 as FQNNGV. This CDR3 is built from 16 residues. CDR3 region: CASSSPDSTNTDTQYF. CDR3 in DNA: TGTGCCAGCAGCTCCCCGGACTCAACCAACACAGATACGCAGTATTTT.